This T cell receptor (beta chain) was captured by sequencing in a study of beta chain features in type 1 diabetes. Expressed TCRB transcripts were sequenced because the entire RNA isolate underwent reverse transcription. Clones were read by immunoSEQ multiplex PCR, and TCRdb kept only the in-frame ones, dropping some. Here the sample spans around 300,000 clones, about 11% being singletons. Source material: naive CD4+ T cells from blood. The clonotype comes from a young woman in good health.

In DNA, the CDR3 is TGCAGCGTTGAAGTTCAGGGACTAGCTTTAAGGAATGAGCAGTTCTTC. This encodes CSVEVQGLALRNEQFF. This chain links TRBV29-1 with TRBJ2-1, with 9 bases identical to TRBD2. Trimming cost V 1 base and J 7 bases; bases outside gene matches: 11. This CDR3 spans 16 amino acids. Looked up from germline, CDR1 is SQVTM and CDR2 is ANQGSEA.